Described below is a single T cell receptor (beta chain) sequence and its context. Produced via immunoSEQ multiplex PCR; TCRdb's table is partial and in-frame only. The sample yields about 60,000 clones, 80% to 95% seen once. These data are taken from a study of OX40 agonist ivuxolimab in advanced cancers. Whole-study context: Head and neck, renal cell, melanoma or hepatocellular carcinoma were the cancers that dose-escalation patients had.

This clonotype was obtained from an adult with an advanced solid tumor such as melanoma, head and neck, liver or kidney cancer. Sequenced material: CD4+ or CD8+ T cells sorted from blood, taken in a trial of the OX40 agonist ivuxolimab.

The CDR3 is CASSLLGDTQYF. The CDR3 DNA follows: TGTGCCAGCAGCTTGCTGGGGGATACGCAGTATTTT. The gene calls are TRBV11-2 and TRBJ2-3; D is undetermined. This CDR3 is 12 amino acids long. Germline CDR1 reads SGHAT; CDR2 reads FQNNGV. V shed 3 bases and J shed 6 bases, with 7 bases lying between them.